These 31 T cell receptor beta chains share one sample of origin, sequenced in a study of blood T cell repertoires in COVID-19. TCRdb's copy holds only in-frame clones and misses some; the assay was immunoSEQ multiplex PCR. The sample carries just over 60,000 clones, approximately 80% recorded once. Sequences were obtained from peripheral blood. These receptors were collected from a woman older than 75 with active or convalescent COVID-19.

This chain joins TRBV5-1 and TRBJ1-3; no reliable D call. The V and J ends lost 4 bases and 5 bases respectively, with 16 bases between them. There are 15 residues in the CDR3. Germline V lookup: CDR1 SGHRS, CDR2 YFSETQ. The CDR3 bases are TGCGCCAGCAGCCTGATGGGCCAGGAACGAAACACCATATATTTT. Translating it yields CASSLMGQERNTIYF. Variable domain in full (rest from reference TRBV5-1 and TRBJ1-3): KAGVTQTPRYLIKTRGQQVTLSCSPISGHRSVSWYQQTPGQGLQFLFEYFSETQRNKGNFPGRFSGRQFSNSRSEMNVSTLELGDSALYLCASSLMGQERNTIYFGEGSWLTVV.

The chain carries TRBV19 and TRBJ1-5, with a weak D call TRBD1 (6 bases). Germline CDR1 LNHDA, CDR2 SQIVND (reference sequence). V shed 7 bases and J shed 3 bases, with 13 bases lying between them. The CDR3 covers 14 residues. CDR3 coding DNA: TGTGCCAGTACTAAGGGGGTTAACAATCAGCCCCAGCATTTT. It encodes CASTKGVNNQPQHF.

The V gene is TRBV5-4, the J gene TRBJ1-1; possibly TRBD1 for D (6 bases). The CDR3 has 16 residues. Germline V gene data show CDR1 as SGHNT and CDR2 as YYREEE (reference sequence). Trimming pared 4 bases from V and 4 bases from J, leaving 20 bases between. In nucleotides, the CDR3 is TGTGCCAGCAGCCCGCGCAGGGGTCGGGGGGGCACTGAAGCTTTCTTT. Translation gives CASSPRRGRGGTEAFF.

Notes on this clone: Mismatch with germline at one junction end may stem from a read error. The rearrangement uses TRBV7-7 and TRBJ2-3; no definite D call. Germline V CDR1 and CDR2: SSHAT, FNYEAQ (reference sequence). The CDR3 is 13 amino acids. The CDR3 nucleotides are TGTGCTAGCAGCCCCATTAGCACAGATACGCAGTATTTT. Its protein is CASSPISTDTQYF.

This clone was seen once. The CDR3 region has the DNA TGTGCCAGCAGTCCCTCTAGGGTGGGAGGAGGCTACACCTTC. As protein: CASSPSRVGGGYTF. The rearrangement joins TRBV27 to TRBJ1-2, with D unresolved. V gave up 5 bases and J gave up 8 bases, with 18 bases separating them. The CDR3 totals 14 residues. The germline V gene has CDR1 MNHEY and CDR2 SMNVEV (reference sequence).

This rearrangement joins TRBV5-4 to TRBJ2-7; TRBD1 aligns across 12 bases. CDR1 and CDR2 from the germline V gene are SGHNT and YYREEE (reference sequence). This CDR3 has 13 residues. V lost 3 bases to trimming and J lost 6 bases; unmatched junction nucleotides: 1. CDR3 in DNA: TGTGCCAGCAGCTGGGACAGGGGGCTCGAGCAGTACTTC. It specifies CASSWDRGLEQYF.

The V and J genes are TRBV7-8 and TRBJ2-5; no firm D call. Germline V lookup: CDR1 SGHVS, CDR2 FQNEAQ. Trimming removed 3 bases from V and 2 bases from J, with 7 bases in between. This CDR3 spans 13 amino acids. The CDR3 loop is CASSFTVQETQYF. For the CDR3, the DNA is TGTGCCAGCAGCTTCACAGTTCAAGAGACCCAGTACTTC.

This sequence joins TRBV7-9 and TRBJ2-7; D perhaps matches TRBD1 (5 bases). CDR3 length: 14 amino acids. V was cut by 1 base and J by 5 bases, with 12 bases left in between. Germline V gives CDR1 SEHNR, CDR2 FQNEAQ (reference sequence). CDR3 region: CASSLEAGRNEQYF. The DNA for the CDR3 is TGTGCCAGCAGCTTAGAGGCAGGGCGCAACGAGCAGTACTTC.

This clone has a handful of counts. The chain carries TRBV30 and TRBJ1-2; TRBD1 is a possible D gene (6 bases). This CDR3 comprises 11 residues. CDR1 and CDR2 (germline): GTSNPN, SVGIG (reference sequence). The V end was cut by 4 bases, the J end by 8 bases, with 11 bases between. The CDR3 is CAWKTGLGYTF. CDR3 DNA sequence: TGTGCCTGGAAAACAGGGCTCGGCTACACCTTC.

The genes are TRBV3-1 (or the pseudogene TRBV3-2) and TRBJ1-2; D is undetermined. CDR1 LGHDT and CDR2 YNNKEL come from the germline V gene (reference sequence). Trimming took 1 base from V and 2 from J, leaving 8 bases between them. This CDR3 has 14 residues. As DNA, the CDR3 is TGTGCCAGCAGCCAAGGAGGAGTCAACTATGGCTACACCTTC. Encoded protein: CASSQGGVNYGYTF.

This chain links TRBV29-1 with TRBJ1-2; 10 bases fit TRBD1. Losses at the gene ends were 6 bases for V and 3 bases for J; bases not matched to a gene: 4. The germline CDR1 and CDR2 sequences are SQVTM and ANQGSEA. The CDR3 consists of 13 residues. CDR3 amino acids: CSVRQGADYGYTF. CDR3 bases: TGCAGCGTCCGACAGGGGGCCGACTATGGCTACACCTTC. Filled out from reference TRBV29-1 and TRBJ1-2, the complete variable domain reads SAVISQKPSRDICQRGTSLTIQCQVDSQVTMMFWYRQQPGQSLTLIATANQGSEATYESGFVIDKFPISRPNLTFSTLTVSNMSPEDSSIYLCSVRQGADYGYTFGSGTRLTVV.

The V call is TRBV7-9, the J call TRBJ1-1, with a tentative D call TRBD1 (5 bases). CDR1 and CDR2 (germline): SEHNR, FQNEAQ (reference sequence). The CDR3 loop spans 13 amino acids. V lost 10 bases, J lost 0 bases, and 12 bases lay in between. Here the CDR3 DNA reads TGTGCCACCTCGTCAGGGTTGAACACTGAAGCTTTCTTT. The encoded protein is CATSSGLNTEAFF.

This clone was seen more than once but under ten times. V gene TRBV7-2 combines with J gene TRBJ1-1, with a possible D match to TRBD1 (5 bases). From germline, CDR1 is SGHTA and CDR2 FQGNSA. V dropped 5 bases and J dropped 5 bases, with 15 bases sitting between them. The CDR3 extends over 14 amino acids. The CDR3 sequence: CASSIRQGVTEAFF. As DNA, the CDR3 is TGTGCCAGCAGCATCCGTCAGGGTGTAACTGAAGCTTTCTTT.

V and J are TRBV9 and TRBJ1-2, with TRBD1 matching over 7 bases. There are 18 residues in the CDR3. Germline V gene lookup returns CDR1 SGDLS and CDR2 YYNGEE. V dropped 0 bases and J dropped 0; count of bases not matched to a gene: 11. The CDR3 nucleotides read TGTGCCAGCAGCGTAGTTCGGGGACAGTATCCCACTAACTATGGCTACACCTTC. As protein: CASSVVRGQYPTNYGYTF.

This chain joins TRBV19 and TRBJ1-5, with D uncertain. CDR1 is LNHDA, CDR2 SQIVND, per germline (reference sequence). The CDR3 is 14 amino acids. Trimming stripped 4 bases from V and 0 bases from J, with 7 bases between. CDR3 coding DNA: TGTGCCAGTAGTACAGTCAATAGCAATCAGCCCCAGCATTTT. This codes for CASSTVNSNQPQHF.

This chain connects TRBV20-1 to TRBJ1-2; D might be TRBD1 (5 bases). CDR3 length: 12 residues. Germline lookup yields CDR1 DFQATT and CDR2 SNEGSKA (reference sequence). With 3 bases removed from V and 5 bases from J, the gap between germline ends came to 10 bases. CDR3: CSASRGLYGYTF. The CDR3 region has the DNA TGCAGTGCTAGTAGGGGATTATATGGCTACACCTTC.

This clone was detected ten times or more. The rearrangement joins TRBV2 to TRBJ2-2; 8 bases are a match to TRBD1. The CDR3 contains 15 residues. Losses at the gene ends were 6 bases for V and 6 bases for J; bases not matched to a gene: 9. CDR1 SNHLY and CDR2 FYNNEI come from the germline V gene. CDR3 bases: TGTGCCAGCAGGGACGACAGGGGTTGGGCCGGGGAGCTGTTTTTT. Protein: CASRDDRGWAGELFF.

This clone was seen only once. This sequence joins TRBV11-3 and TRBJ1-6; D call uncertain. The germline V and J ends were trimmed by 3 bases and 6 bases, with 12 bases remaining between them. The CDR3 sequence is 15 residues long. Looked up from germline, CDR1 is SGHNT and CDR2 is YENEEA. The CDR3, as DNA: TGTGCCAGCAGCTTTCGGACTGTATCTAATTCACCCCTCCACTTT. As protein: CASSFRTVSNSPLHF.

V usage is TRBV5-1 and J usage is TRBJ2-1; 7 bases line up with TRBD1. The J segment lost 2 bases and the V segment lost 0 bases, leaving 2 bases of the junction unmatched. The V gene's germline CDR1 is SGHRS and CDR2 YFSETQ. The CDR3 covers 15 residues. The CDR3 protein is CASSLEGAPYNEQFF. The CDR3 region has the DNA TGCGCCAGCAGCTTGGAGGGGGCACCCTACAATGAGCAGTTCTTC.

This chain connects TRBV15 to TRBJ1-4, with 9 bases aligning to TRBD1. CDR1 and CDR2 (germline): LNHNV, YYDKDF (reference sequence). The CDR3 sequence is 15 residues long. The junction had 5 bases not matched to a gene; V was cut back by 3 bases and J by 6 bases. CDR3 region: CATSRPTGGYEKLFF. The CDR3 coding sequence is TGTGCCACCAGCAGGCCGACAGGGGGTTATGAAAAACTGTTTTTT.

In this sample, this clone turned up a few times. The V and J genes are TRBV4-1 and TRBJ2-3; 15 bases map to TRBD2. This CDR3 comprises 13 residues. Looked up from germline, CDR1 is MGHRA and CDR2 is YSYEKL. The junction had 0 bases not matched to a gene; V was cut back by 8 bases and J by 6 bases. CDR3 sequence reads: CASGLAGGDTQYF. Written as DNA, the CDR3 is TGCGCCAGCGGACTAGCGGGGGGGGATACGCAGTATTTT.

The V call is TRBV30, the J call TRBJ1-3; weak D call: TRBD1 (5 bases). The CDR3 runs to 16 residues. Germline CDR1 and CDR2: GTSNPN and SVGIG (reference sequence). V lost 2 bases and J lost 1, with 15 bases in between. The CDR3 nucleotides are TGTGCCTGGAGTTCAGGCGACAGAGCTTCTGGAAACACCATATATTTT. Residues: CAWSSGDRASGNTIYF.

This clone was counted a few times. V usage is TRBV19 and J usage is TRBJ1-1; 7 nucleotides line up with TRBD1. The CDR3 sequence is 13 residues long. Germline lookup yields CDR1 LNHDA and CDR2 SQIVND (reference sequence). The trim removed 6 bases at V and 6 bases at J, leaving 7 bases unmatched. The CDR3 protein is CASSTDRDAEAFF. The CDR3 DNA is TGTGCCAGTAGCACCGACAGGGACGCTGAAGCTTTCTTT.

The chain uses TRBV7-7 and TRBJ2-1; 15 bases match TRBD2. Trimming cost V 5 bases and J 9 bases; bases outside gene matches: 5. Germline-derived CDR1 and CDR2 are SSHAT and FNYEAQ (reference sequence). The CDR3 is 15 residues long. CDR3 sequence (DNA): TGTGCCAGCAGCCGGACTAGCGGGGGGGCTGGTGAGCAGTTCTTC. Protein sequence: CASSRTSGGAGEQFF.

The sample holds one count of this clone. The V and J genes are TRBV6-1 and TRBJ2-6; 8 nucleotides align to TRBD1. CDR3 length equals 18 residues. Germline trimming cut 3 bases from V and 6 bases from J; bases unmatched to any gene: 13. The germline V gene has CDR1 MNHNS and CDR2 SASEGT. Here the CDR3 DNA reads TGTGCCAGCAGTGATTATTCGGGGTGGACAGGGAAGGCCAACGTCCTGACTTTC. Its protein product is CASSDYSGWTGKANVLTF.

The chain couples TRBV6-5 to TRBJ2-1; 10 bases line up with TRBD2. The CDR3 is made up of 14 amino acids. The ends lost 8 bases at V and 6 bases at J; junction bases unmatched: 7. CDR1 and CDR2 from the germline V gene are MNHEY and SVGAGI. CDR3 nucleotide sequence: TGTGCCAGCGGCCCGCCTAGCGGGGGCAATGAGCAGTTCTTC. Translated: CASGPPSGGNEQFF.

The rearrangement uses TRBV7-9 and TRBJ2-3, with 12 bases lining up with TRBD1. The CDR3 consists of 15 residues. The germline CDR1 and CDR2 sequences are SEHNR and FQNEAQ (reference sequence). J was trimmed by 4 bases and V by 8 bases; bases with no gene match: 7. CDR3 protein: CASVWGQGAADTQYF. As DNA, the CDR3 is TGTGCCAGCGTATGGGGACAGGGGGCGGCAGATACGCAGTATTTT.

The chain has TRBV5-1 and TRBJ2-5, with D perhaps matching TRBD1 (6 bases). In germline, CDR1 is SGHRS, CDR2 YFSETQ. The CDR3 runs to 16 residues. V dropped 0 bases and J dropped 5 bases, with 17 bases sitting between them. The CDR3 protein is CASSLEAGAVGETQYF. The CDR3 nucleotides are TGCGCCAGCAGCTTGGAGGCAGGGGCGGTGGGTGAGACCCAGTACTTC.

This chain joins TRBV5-5 and TRBJ2-1; tentatively, D is TRBD2 (6 bases). V lost 2 bases and J lost 5, with 17 bases in between. The CDR3 contains 16 residues. The germline CDR1 and CDR2 sequences are SGHKS and YYEKEE (reference sequence). The CDR3 loop is CASSLFRTTVNNEQFF. CDR3 DNA sequence: TGTGCCAGCAGCTTATTCCGGACTACGGTAAACAATGAGCAGTTCTTC.

The chain links TRBV5-1 to TRBJ1-2; 9 positions match TRBD1. The ends lost 4 bases at V and 4 bases at J; junction bases unmatched: 5. The CDR3 is 14 residues long. Germline lookup yields CDR1 SGHRS and CDR2 YFSETQ. DNA for the CDR3: TGCGCCAGCAGCCTACGACAGGGGGGCTATGGCTACACCTTC. Translation: CASSLRQGGYGYTF.

The chain employs TRBV6-5 and TRBJ1-4; tentative D call: TRBD1 (5 bases). The V gene lost 2 bases and the J gene lost 5 bases, with 9 bases spanning the gap. The germline CDR1 and CDR2 sequences are MNHEY and SVGAGI. CDR3 length: 14 residues. The CDR3 DNA reads TGTGCCAGCAGTTACGGGGCTCCCAATGAAAAACTGTTTTTT. Translating it yields CASSYGAPNEKLFF.